This TCR beta chain was retrieved from a study of cytotoxic CD8 clonotypes in ibrutinib-treated CLL. Study background: Results showed roughly 25 partial and 2 complete responses; following median 68 months, around 14 remained remitted, approximately twelve advanced. Response samples were taken after a median around 13 months of treatment, range 6 to 36. Study-wide results and limits: Clonality, elevated at ibrutinib response, dropped back toward baseline at progression. Public clonotypes (which were uncommon) either contracted or remained stable on treatment.

As concerns this clone: Its specificity is not known.

Method: immunoSEQ multiplex PCR; TCRdb's copy keeps in-frame clones and lacks some. This sample carries roughly 49,000 clones, over 65% of them seen once, and the ten largest clones take about a fifth. The CDR3 is 16 residues long. The germline V gene encodes CDR1 SGHTA and CDR2 FQGNSA. After removal of 4 bases from V and 1 base from J, the junction contained 8 bases not matched to a gene. The specimen was PBMCs, collected after 24 months of ibrutinib treatment. This chain joins TRBV7-2 and TRBJ2-5; 8 nucleotides match TRBD1. The sequence came from a human donor with chronic lymphocytic leukemia. The CDR3 nucleotides read TGTGCCAGCAGCTCCCGGACAGGGTACTCCCAAGAGACCCAGTACTTC. Translated: CASSSRTGYSQETQYF. Combining the CDR3 with reference TRBV7-2 and TRBJ2-5 gives the whole variable domain GAGVSQSPSNKVTEKGKDVELRCDPISGHTALYWYRQSLGQGLEFLIYFQGNSAPDKSGLPSDRFSAERTGGSVSTLTIQRTQQEDSAVYLCASSSRTGYSQETQYFGPGTRLLVL.